These 8 T cell receptor beta chains originate from one sample sequenced in a study of cytomegalovirus exposure and HLA in healthy donors (dated by TCRdb to 2016 to 2017). Libraries came from the immunoSEQ multiplex PCR assay. For the multiplex PCR, a mixture combining 60 forward primers for TCR Vbeta segments and 13 reverse primers for TCR Jbeta segments was used. The source is immuneACCESS, and TCRdb retained only in-frame sequences with V and J called. Part of the clones is not carried over; for the studies checked, unresolved V genes explain less than half of this, and the remainder is unexplained. In this sample the table shows about 170,000 clones, 79% of which occur a single time. The ten largest account for around 2.3% of the sample. The specimen was PBMCs. These receptors were collected from a woman in her forties or fifties in good health and CMV-seronegative.

CDR3 coding DNA: TGTGCCAGCGAGGCGGGGACAGGGGCTCCCAATCAGCCCCAGCATTTT. Protein: CASEAGTGAPNQPQHF. The chain carries TRBV28 and TRBJ1-5; TRBD1 aligns across 10 bases. The CDR3 covers 16 residues. Germline loops: CDR1 MDHEN, CDR2 SYDVKM. V was pared by 8 bases and J by 3 bases, with 10 bases of the junction left unmatched.

The CDR3 DNA sequence: TGTGCCAGCAGTAACAGGGTTCAGCCCCAGCATTTT. It yields the protein CASSNRVQPQHF. V is TRBV28 and J is TRBJ1-5, with D tentatively TRBD1 (6 bases). The CDR3 is 12 amino acids. Germline V gene lookup returns CDR1 MDHEN and CDR2 SYDVKM. V was cut by 5 bases and J by 6 bases, with 8 bases left in between.

This rearrangement joins TRBV5-4 to TRBJ2-7, with a possible D match to TRBD1 (6 bases). Germline V gene sequence: CDR1 SGHNT, CDR2 YYREEE (reference sequence). V gave up 0 bases and J gave up 2 bases, with 15 bases separating them. This CDR3 contains 16 residues. Written as DNA, the CDR3 is TGTGCCAGCAGCTTGGTATCGGGGACAAAAGCCTACGAGCAGTACTTC. Amino acids: CASSLVSGTKAYEQYF.

This chain joins TRBV7-8 and TRBJ2-5; 9 bases agree with TRBD1. CDR1 and CDR2 (germline): SGHVS, FQNEAQ. This CDR3 has 14 amino acids. Germline trimming cut 5 bases from V and 4 bases from J; bases unmatched to any gene: 5. CDR3 bases: TGTGCCAGCAGCGAAAACAGGGGGCTAGAGACCCAGTACTTC. This translates into CASSENRGLETQYF.

The chain has TRBV7-2 and TRBJ2-7; TRBD2 agrees at 10 bases. CDR3 size: 14 residues. Germline assignment: CDR1 SGHTA and CDR2 FQGNSA. Trimming cost V 5 bases and J 7 bases; bases outside gene matches: 8. CDR3 residues: CASSLSGGAGEQYF. CDR3 nucleotides: TGTGCCAGCAGCCTCAGCGGGGGGGCAGGGGAGCAGTACTTC.

This sequence joins TRBV5-6 and TRBJ1-4; D might be TRBD1 (6 bases). V was pared by 6 bases and J by 8 bases, with 17 bases between. This CDR3 spans 14 amino acids. Germline CDR1 SGHDT, CDR2 YYEEEE. The chain's CDR3 is CASTRTARSEKLFF. DNA for the CDR3: TGTGCCAGCACTAGGACAGCCCGGTCGGAAAAACTGTTTTTT.

The gene calls are TRBV28 and TRBJ2-7; TRBD2 matches at 8 bases. The CDR3 spans 16 residues. Per germline, CDR1 MDHEN and CDR2 SYDVKM. Trimming took 5 bases from V and 2 from J; bases not matched to a gene: 11. The CDR3 loop is CASSNAPGLGTYEQYF. DNA of the CDR3: TGTGCCAGCAGTAATGCCCCGGGACTAGGGACCTACGAGCAGTACTTC. The entire variable domain, with the rest obtained from reference TRBV28 and TRBJ2-7, is as follows: DVKVTQSSRYLVKRTGEKVFLECVQDMDHENMFWYRQDPGLGLRLIYFSYDVKMKEKGDIPEGYSVSREKKERFSLILESASTNQTSMYLCASSNAPGLGTYEQYFGPGTRLTVT.

The J gene is TRBJ1-2, the V gene TRBV28; 10 nucleotides line up with TRBD1. V was pared by 3 bases and J by 2 bases, with 6 bases of the junction left unmatched. This CDR3 is 16 amino acids long. Germline loops: CDR1 MDHEN, CDR2 SYDVKM. CDR3 in DNA: TGTGCCAGCAGTTTCGGGGACAGGGGCACGAACTATGGCTACACCTTC. It translates to CASSFGDRGTNYGYTF.